This T cell receptor beta chain is drawn from a study of blood T cells in healthy people across ages. The study isolated at least 6.5 million PBMCs from each sample. This CDR3 region has 15 residues. V was shortened by 1 base and J by 1 base, with 9 bases between the two germline ends. The V gene's germline CDR1 is LGHNA and CDR2 YSLEER. A second PCR of roughly 7 to 11 cycles used a sample-barcoded 5' primer and a J-beta primer mix. MiXCR, run by TCRdb on the 5' RACE reads, gives a single entry per CDR3 protein. The sample comprises about 970,000 distinct CDR3 sequences, roughly 50% of which are singletons, and around a fifth rests with the top ten.

The J gene is TRBJ2-3, the V gene TRBV4-3, with D hard to call. Sequenced material: blood. This sequence was found in a woman aged 55 to 70 in good health. CDR3 DNA sequence: TGCGCCAGCAGCCAAGGTACCCCGCGCACAGATACGCAGTATTTT. Amino acid sequence: CASSQGTPRTDTQYF.